The entry below describes one T cell receptor beta chain. Its cognate antigen is unknown. This entry is derived from a study of cytomegalovirus exposure and HLA in healthy donors. General study results and limits: Rarity held for most TCR sequences, but there were some public TCRs that occurred in many donors.

Primers included in the PCR were 60 Vbeta and 13 Jbeta primers. The data were produced by immunoSEQ multiplex PCR, yet TCRdb's version contains in-frame clones alone and is incomplete. The sample comprises more than 110,000 clones, around 86% of which are singletons, and 1.2% rests with the top ten. Sequenced material: PBMCs. This TCR came from a female donor in good health and CMV-seronegative.

CDR3 residues: CASSLSPDRVKEQYF. The CDR3 nucleotides are TGTGCCAGCAGCCTGTCCCCGGACAGGGTGAAAGAGCAGTACTTC. The J gene is TRBJ2-7, the V gene TRBV11-1; 8 nucleotides align to TRBD1. This CDR3 spans 15 amino acids. The V gene end was trimmed by 5 bases and the J gene end by 7 bases; junction bases not matched to a gene: 13. Germline V gene data show CDR1 as SGHAT and CDR2 as FQDESV (reference sequence). Full variable domain (outside the CDR3, taken from reference TRBV11-1 and TRBJ2-7): EAEVAQSPRYKITEKSQAVAFWCDPISGHATLYWYRQILGQGPELLVQFQDESVVDDSQLPKDRFSAERLKGVDSTLKIQPAELGDSAMYLCASSLSPDRVKEQYFGPGTRLTVT.